The 5 T cell receptor beta chains below come from one sample, sequenced in a study of T-cell memory formation after mild COVID-19. TCRdb ran MiXCR on the 5' RACE reads and lists one entry per CDR3 protein. The profile shows about 310,000 distinct CDR3 sequences, roughly a fifth of them singletons. Input material: PBMCs or a T cell subset sorted from them (not recorded which). The receptors were gathered from a young man who had mild COVID-19 (a few samples of this study predate the infection). Cell type and time point are not known.

The chain has TRBV12-3 or TRBV12-4 and TRBJ2-3; 9 nucleotides line up with TRBD1. The CDR3 has 15 residues. Unmatched junction bases numbered 3, after V lost 2 bases and J lost 3 bases. The CDR3 loop is CASSLYRGRTDTQYF. The CDR3 region has the DNA TGTGCCAGCAGTTTATACAGGGGGCGAACAGATACGCAGTATTTT.

The rearrangement uses TRBV24-1 and TRBJ1-2; perhaps TRBD1 as D (6 bases). V lost 11 bases to trimming and J lost 4 bases, with 13 bases between them. The CDR3 is made up of 12 amino acids. Germline V lookup: CDR1 KGHDR, CDR2 SFDVKD. CDR3 amino acids: CAIGGGPYGYTF. CDR3 nucleotide sequence: TGTGCCATCGGGGGGGGCCCCTATGGCTACACCTTC.

This clonotype was seen only a few times. V is TRBV7-2 and J is TRBJ2-3; tentative D call: TRBD2 (6 bases). Trimming removed 2 bases from V and 6 bases from J, with 15 bases in between. This CDR3 has 15 amino acids. Germline CDR1 SGHTA, CDR2 FQGNSA. Here the CDR3 DNA reads TGTGCCAGCAGCTTAAATCCCAGAAGCGGGGATACGCAGTATTTT. Translation gives CASSLNPRSGDTQYF.

The chain is built from TRBV7-9 and TRBJ2-3; 9 bases map to TRBD2. The junction had 5 bases not matched to a gene; V was cut back by 1 base and J by 6 bases. The length of the CDR3 is 15 residues. Germline CDR1 SEHNR, CDR2 FQNEAQ (reference sequence). DNA of the CDR3: TGTGCCAGCAGCTTAGAAGGCGGGGGGGTCGATACGCAGTATTTT. Residues: CASSLEGGGVDTQYF.

A few counts support this clonotype. The chain joins TRBV7-3 to TRBJ1-1; D is possibly TRBD1 (6 bases). V was cut by 5 bases and J by 5 bases, with 15 bases left in between. Germline CDR1 and CDR2: SGHTA and FQGTGA. This CDR3 has 14 residues. The CDR3, as DNA: TGTGCCAGCAGCCCCACAGGGAGGGGGACTGAAGCTTTCTTT. Its protein product is CASSPTGRGTEAFF.